This T cell receptor beta chain was sequenced during a study of shared clonotypes between healthy human individuals. Turning to the study itself: CD4 naive and CD4 memory each took three plates per donor, while CD8 naive took two and CD8 memory one. Findings and limits, study-wide: All-four-donor shared clonotypes had higher generation probabilities than non-shared clonotypes did.

It was CD45RO-negative cells, positively selected for CCR7, that made up naive CD8 cells, with terminally differentiated effector memory CD45RA+ cells excluded. Notes on this clone: Its antigen is currently unknown.

Germline CDR1 MNHNY, CDR2 SVGAGI (reference sequence). V was cut by 5 bases and J by 4 bases, with 6 bases left in between. The CDR3 contains 12 residues. Profiling relied on immunoSEQ multiplex PCR, and the TCRdb table lists in-frame clones only, not all of them. Of about 2,100,000 clones in the sample, 90% to 95% were seen once. Input material: naive CD8+ T cells from PBMCs. The rearrangement uses TRBV6-6 and TRBJ2-1; D not certain. This TCR was recovered from a man between 18 and 35 years old in good health. Some clones in this sample may be carry-over from other donors' samples. CDR3 coding DNA: TGTGCCAGCAGTAACGGGTACAATGAGCAGTTCTTC. It codes for CASSNGYNEQFF.